These 23 T cell receptor beta chains originate from one sample sequenced in a study of blood T cell repertoires in COVID-19. Method: immunoSEQ multiplex PCR; TCRdb's copy keeps in-frame clones and lacks some. The sample yields fewer than 400,000 clones, about 86% seen once. The sample taken for sequencing was PBMCs or T cells enriched from blood (not recorded which). The source is a woman aged 45-59 years who had recovered from COVID-19.

The chain has TRBV9 and TRBJ2-6, with TRBD2 as a possible D gene (6 bases). The ends were cut back, 5 bases at V and 0 bases at J, with 21 bases in the middle. Germline lookup yields CDR1 SGDLS and CDR2 YYNGEE. There are 19 residues in the CDR3. The CDR3: CASSPYVSSEYSGANVLTF. CDR3 coding DNA: TGTGCCAGCAGTCCATACGTATCTAGCGAGTACTCTGGGGCCAACGTCCTGACTTTC.

In its sample, this clone was seen a few times. The rearrangement joins TRBV7-6 to TRBJ2-3; 11 positions agree with TRBD2. The CDR3 extends over 15 amino acids. V trimming: 1 base; J trimming: 5 bases; junction bases outside the gene matches: 2. Germline-derived CDR1 and CDR2 are SGHVS and FNYEAQ. CDR3 DNA sequence: TGTGCCAGCAGCTTAGTAGCGGGGGGGAGAGATACGCAGTATTTT. The encoded protein is CASSLVAGGRDTQYF.

The chain joins TRBV5-1 to TRBJ1-2; the D gene is possibly TRBD1 (5 bases). Germline values: CDR1 SGHRS, CDR2 YFSETQ. The CDR3 spans 13 residues. The V end lost 3 bases, the J end lost 6 bases, and 12 bases lay between the germline ends. The CDR3 here is CASSSGDLHGYTF. The CDR3 coding sequence is TGCGCCAGCAGCTCGGGGGACCTCCATGGCTACACCTTC. Together with reference TRBV5-1 and TRBJ1-2, the CDR3 gives the full variable domain: KAGVTQTPRYLIKTRGQQVTLSCSPISGHRSVSWYQQTPGQGLQFLFEYFSETQRNKGNFPGRFSGRQFSNSRSEMNVSTLELGDSALYLCASSSGDLHGYTFGSGTRLTVV.

This clone was found once. This chain uses TRBV15 with TRBJ1-1; D ambiguous. V lost 0 bases and J lost 10, with 9 bases in between. CDR1 and CDR2 (germline): LNHNV, YYDKDF (reference sequence). This CDR3 spans 12 amino acids. The CDR3 nucleotides read TGTGCCACCAGCAGAGAACCTCAGGTAGCTTTCTTT. Its protein product is CATSREPQVAFF.

This chain joins TRBV5-4 and TRBJ2-7; 8 bases agree with TRBD1. This CDR3 spans 16 amino acids. V shed 3 bases, J shed 2 bases, and the junction held 10 bases outside the gene matches. CDR1 and CDR2 from the germline V gene are SGHNT and YYREEE (reference sequence). The DNA of the CDR3 is TGTGCCAGCAGCTCCCCCGGTTGGACAGGGACCTACGAGCAGTACTTC. Protein product: CASSSPGWTGTYEQYF.

The CDR3 bases are TGTGCCAGCAGCCAAAGGGGGGGGAGCGAGCAGTACTTC. Protein: CASSQRGGSEQYF. This chain links TRBV3-1 (or the pseudogene TRBV3-2) with TRBJ2-7, with a tentative D call TRBD2 (7 bases). The CDR3 totals 13 residues. CDR1 is LGHDT and CDR2 is YNNKEL in the germline V gene (reference sequence). The germline V and J ends were trimmed by 2 bases and 6 bases, with 11 bases remaining between them.

The chain has TRBV3-1 (or the pseudogene TRBV3-2) and TRBJ1-1; 8 bases are shared with TRBD1. Germline CDR1 and CDR2: LGHDT and YNNKEL (reference sequence). This CDR3 region has 13 residues. V lost 5 bases and J lost 10; bases outside the gene matches: 9. CDR3 amino acids: CASSSRPTGGAFF. The CDR3 DNA reads as TGTGCCAGCAGCTCGCGCCCTACAGGGGGAGCTTTCTTT.

The chain couples TRBV6-5 to TRBJ1-1; D is perhaps TRBD1 (5 bases). From germline, CDR1 is MNHEY and CDR2 SVGAGI. Trimming took off 0 bases at V and 7 bases at J, with 9 bases between the two ends. The CDR3 extends over 13 amino acids. The CDR3 region has the DNA TGTGCCAGCAGTTACTCCGGGACTAGTGAAGCTTTCTTT. Residues: CASSYSGTSEAFF.

The V and J genes are TRBV7-3 and TRBJ2-3; TRBD2 matches at 8 bases. After removal of 4 bases from V and 1 base from J, the junction contained 16 bases not matched to a gene. Germline CDR1 is SGHTA and CDR2 is FQGTGA. This CDR3 is built from 19 residues. The CDR3 DNA sequence: TGTGCCAGCAGCTCCACCGGGGGCGGGGGGCCTCTACGCACAGATACGCAGTATTTT. Protein: CASSSTGGGGPLRTDTQYF.

The chain carries TRBV25-1 and TRBJ1-4, with D perhaps matching TRBD1 (6 bases). The CDR3 runs to 13 residues. The germline CDR1 and CDR2 sequences are MGHDK and SYGVNS. V was clipped by 6 bases and J by 8 bases, with 13 bases between them. The CDR3 loop is CASRGAVIEKLFF. In DNA form, the CDR3 reads TGTGCCAGCAGGGGGGCGGTAATCGAAAAACTGTTTTTT.

The CDR3 DNA reads TGTGCCAGCAGCTTTTCGGACAGTAACTATGGCTACACCTTC. It is translated as CASSFSDSNYGYTF. The rearrangement uses TRBV5-6 and TRBJ1-2, with D possibly TRBD1 on 6 matching bases. Germline V gene lookup returns CDR1 SGHDT and CDR2 YYEEEE. The CDR3 sequence is 14 residues long. V lost 2 bases and J 1 base, leaving 9 bases between the germline ends. Full variable domain (rest looked up from reference TRBV5-6 and TRBJ1-2): DAGVTQSPTHLIKTRGQQVTLRCSPKSGHDTVSWYQQALGQGPQFIFQYYEEEERQRGNFPDRFSGHQFPNYSSELNVNALLLGDSALYLCASSFSDSNYGYTFGSGTRLTVV.

This chain links TRBV19 with TRBJ1-2; D gene unclear. Trimming took off 11 bases at V and 4 bases at J, with 17 bases between the two ends. Germline CDR1 reads LNHDA; CDR2 reads SQIVND (reference sequence). The CDR3 spans 13 residues. CDR3: CASSQRGGYGYTF. DNA for the CDR3: TGTGCCTCATCCCAGCGGGGAGGCTATGGCTACACCTTC.

The rearrangement links TRBV6-2 or TRBV6-3 to TRBJ1-6; a weak D match, TRBD1 (5 bases). Looked up from germline, CDR1 is MNHEY and CDR2 is SVGEGT. Deletions cut 0 bases from V and 6 bases from J, with 18 bases between. The CDR3 is made up of 18 amino acids. In DNA, the CDR3 is TGTGCCAGCAGTTACTCGTGGAGGCCCGGGGGTTTTAATTCACCCCTCCACTTT. It yields the protein CASSYSWRPGGFNSPLHF.

In regard to this clone: At one of its ends the junction is not consistent with the germline gene, which may arise from a read error. The chain has TRBV3-1 (or the pseudogene TRBV3-2) and TRBJ2-7; 10 nucleotides agree with TRBD2. CDR3 length: 13 residues. Germline CDR1 and CDR2: LGHDT and YNNKEL (reference sequence). CDR3 in amino acids: CASSQGTSGMHHF. CDR3 nucleotide sequence: TGTGCCAGCAGCCAAGGGACTAGCGGAATGCACCACTTC.

The genes are TRBV11-2 and TRBJ1-5, with unresolved D. Deletions cut 2 bases from V and 9 bases from J, with 14 bases between. The CDR3 extends over 14 amino acids. Germline V lookup: CDR1 SGHAT, CDR2 FQNNGV. Written as DNA, the CDR3 is TGTGCCAGCAGCTTAACCGGCGGTGGGTGGCCCCAGCATTTT. Protein sequence: CASSLTGGGWPQHF.

V and J are TRBV12-3 or TRBV12-4 and TRBJ2-7, with TRBD1 as a possible D gene (5 bases). The CDR3 is 13 amino acids. Trimming left V 6 bases short and J 2 bases short, with 11 bases between. The CDR3 nucleotides are TGTGCCAGCAGGACGACAGTCACCTACGAGCAGTACTTC. Its translation: CASRTTVTYEQYF.

The chain couples TRBV9 to TRBJ1-5; TRBD1 is a possible D gene (5 bases). From germline, CDR1 is SGDLS and CDR2 YYNGEE. This CDR3 has 14 residues. Trimming cost V 0 bases and J 7 bases, with 11 bases left between them. CDR3 amino acids: CASSVADGGQPQHF. CDR3 bases: TGTGCCAGCAGCGTAGCTGACGGGGGACAGCCCCAGCATTTT.

The chain uses TRBV6-5 and TRBJ1-2, with 11 bases that match TRBD1. The germline V gene encodes CDR1 MNHEY and CDR2 SVGAGI. V dropped 6 bases and J dropped 4; count of bases not matched to a gene: 7. This CDR3 has 15 residues. The CDR3 is CASRPMGQGGYGYTF. CDR3 sequence (DNA): TGTGCCAGCAGGCCCATGGGACAGGGGGGCTATGGCTACACCTTC.

This clone was seen only once. V gene TRBV28 combines with J gene TRBJ1-2; D is undetermined. This CDR3 is built from 14 residues. Germline CDR1 reads MDHEN; CDR2 reads SYDVKM. With 3 bases removed from V and 2 bases from J, the gap between germline ends came to 10 bases. CDR3: CASSFWRENYGYTF. CDR3 in DNA: TGTGCCAGCAGTTTTTGGAGGGAAAACTATGGCTACACCTTC.

The chain links TRBV6-2 or TRBV6-3 to TRBJ1-2; 7 bases line up with TRBD1. J lost 8 bases, V lost 4 bases, and 16 bases had no gene match. Germline CDR1 is MNHEY and CDR2 is SVGEGT. The CDR3 contains 16 residues. DNA for the CDR3: TGTGCCAGCAGTTCAAAGCCGGGACAGATAACAAGAGGCTACACCTTC. Translation: CASSSKPGQITRGYTF.

The CDR3: CASSQVWRTEAFF. The CDR3 nucleotides are TGTGCCAGCAGCCAAGTATGGCGGACTGAAGCTTTCTTT. The chain is built from TRBV14 and TRBJ1-1, with D unresolved. The CDR3 is made up of 13 amino acids. Looked up from germline, CDR1 is SGHDN and CDR2 is FVKESK. The V gene lost 1 base and the J gene lost 5 bases, with 8 bases spanning the gap.

A few counts support this clone. The chain links TRBV29-1 to TRBJ1-1; TRBD1 matches at 8 bases. The germline CDR1 and CDR2 sequences are SQVTM and ANQGSEA. Losses at the gene ends were 7 bases for V and 6 bases for J; bases not matched to a gene: 7. The CDR3 loop spans 12 amino acids. The CDR3 DNA reads as TGCAGCGGAGGACAGGGTGGCGCTGAAGCTTTCTTT. The encoded protein is CSGGQGGAEAFF.

J is TRBJ2-7 and V is TRBV18, with a weak D call TRBD1 (6 bases). Deletions cut 2 bases from V and 9 bases from J, with 11 bases between. Germline V gene sequence: CDR1 KGHSH, CDR2 LQKENI. This CDR3 spans 12 amino acids. In nucleotides, the CDR3 is TGTGCCAGCTCACCAGAAGTACAGGGGCAGTACTTC. Translated, it gives CASSPEVQGQYF.